These T cell receptor beta chains were read from a single sample in a study of blood T cells in healthy people across ages. In TCRdb, the 5' RACE reads were re-called with MiXCR into one record per CDR3 protein. The data hold 1.8 million or so distinct CDR3 sequences, with about two fifths observed a single time. Material: blood. The receptor source for this set is a human donor in good health. The conserved cysteine and the conserved F or W are not part of the CDR3 here.

j_gene	v_gene	CDR3aa
TRBJ1-2	TRBV7-2	ASSLYNYGYT
TRBJ1-5	TRBV6-2/TRBV6-3	ASSYSRESQPQH
TRBJ1-1	TRBV6-4	ASSDAGEMNTEAF
TRBJ2-5	TRBV20-1	SARSRRGEETQY
TRBJ2-2	TRBV6-2/TRBV6-3	ASEVRGTGELF
TRBJ2-4	TRBV7-8	ASSIYAPGGEDNIQY
TRBJ1-2	TRBV10-3	AISGQGEPGGYT
.	TRBV15	ATSRERSTVSEQY
TRBJ1-1	TRBV5-1	ASSLNWANTEAF
TRBJ2-1	TRBV12-3/TRBV12-4	ASSLVGVLSYNEQF
TRBJ2-6	TRBV9	ASSVGAGGTGANVLT
TRBJ2-5	TRBV6-2/TRBV6-3	ASSSFWASGGAEETQY
TRBJ1-2	TRBV12-3/TRBV12-4	ASSAPPGGYGYT
TRBJ1-1	TRBV20-1	SARAPKGGTEAF
TRBJ2-1	TRBV20-1	SARDFLSYNEQF
TRBJ2-3	TRBV20-1	SASGLVGPTDTQY
TRBJ2-3	TRBV7-9	ASSTYRRGTDTQY
TRBJ2-3	TRBV29-1	SVEDRAGTAPDTQY
TRBJ1-2	TRBV12-3/TRBV12-4	ASSPSTTGGGYT
TRBJ2-5	TRBV6-2/TRBV6-3	ASSSTSGDKETQY
TRBJ2-7	TRBV4-3	ASSQAAGNYEQY
TRBJ1-2	TRBV20-1	RTYRDESYGYT
TRBJ2-7	TRBV3-1	ASQTEGREQY
TRBJ2-1	TRBV4-2	ASSRRSGGAAYNEQF
TRBJ2-1	TRBV28	ASTGLAGASSYNEQF
.	TRBV9	ASSVGSLSGTGWLREQY
.	TRBV6-1	AGSVYRGSTEEETQY
TRBJ2-7	TRBV5-1	ASSRPEADEQY
TRBJ1-1	TRBV4-3	ASNQGGQWNTEAF
TRBJ1-1	TRBV4-1	ASSQVGGPTEAF
TRBJ2-4	TRBV7-2	ASSLRGVAIAKNIQY
TRBJ2-3	TRBV20-1	SAKRGAGTDTQY
TRBJ1-2	TRBV28	ASSFFRVYGYT
TRBJ1-2	TRBV10-3	AIRGTGVSYGYT
TRBJ2-6	TRBV12-3/TRBV12-4	ASSLGSVSGANVLT
TRBJ1-2	TRBV4-3	ASSYTRGSYGYT
TRBJ2-7	TRBV7-8	ASSLAIAGASYEQY